The TCR beta chain under discussion was sequenced for a study of OX40 agonist ivuxolimab in advanced cancers. Germline V gene lookup returns CDR1 SQVTM and CDR2 ANQGSEA. Trimming cost V 4 bases and J 5 bases; bases outside gene matches: 1. This CDR3 is 12 amino acids long. Only in-frame clones appear in the TCRdb table, and some are missing; sequencing was by immunoSEQ multiplex PCR. This sample carries approximately 80,000 clones, 80% to 90% of them seen once, and the ten largest clones take about 0.2%. The chain carries TRBV29-1 and TRBJ2-5; 10 bases fit TRBD1. The TCR originated in an adult with an advanced solid tumor such as melanoma, head and neck, liver or kidney cancer. Sequenced here: CD4+ or CD8+ T cells sorted from blood, sampled in a trial of the OX40 agonist ivuxolimab. The CDR3 loop reads CSVATGGETQYF. Here the CDR3 DNA reads TGCAGCGTTGCGACAGGGGGCGAGACCCAGTACTTC.